This T cell receptor (beta chain) was recovered during a study of T-cell reconstitution after alpha-beta-depleted transplantation in children. Library preparation (for TCRbeta) was performed with unique molecular identifiers. Via MiXCR, TCRdb re-called the PCR reads, giving one row per CDR3 protein. The sample includes 490,000 or so distinct CDR3 sequences, roughly an eighth of them seen just once. The CDR3 length is 15 residues. From germline, CDR1 is SGHRS and CDR2 YFSETQ. V lost 0 bases and J 3 bases, leaving 12 bases between the germline ends. The sequence came from a human donor who donated a stem cell graft to a child with combined immunodeficiency. The chain has TRBV5-1 and TRBJ1-2; D not resolved. Sequences were derived from PBMCs from the stem cell graft donor, sampled from the stem cell graft. CDR3 nucleotides: TGCGCCAGCAGCTTGGACACGGGGTTCTACTATGGCTACACCTTC. Translation gives CASSLDTGFYYGYTF. Combining the CDR3 with reference TRBV5-1 and TRBJ1-2 gives the whole variable domain KAGVTQTPRYLIKTRGQQVTLSCSPISGHRSVSWYQQTPGQGLQFLFEYFSETQRNKGNFPGRFSGRQFSNSRSEMNVSTLELGDSALYLCASSLDTGFYYGYTFGSGTRLTVV.